The next 20 T cell receptor beta chains were all read from a single sample in a study of blood T cell repertoires in COVID-19. Sequencing used immunoSEQ multiplex PCR; TCRdb keeps in-frame clones, though not all of them. The sample carries some 260,000 clones, under 85% recorded once. Sequenced material: peripheral blood. All receptors come from a woman aged 35 to 49 with active or convalescent COVID-19.

The V call is TRBV3-1 (or the pseudogene TRBV3-2), the J call TRBJ2-3; possibly TRBD1 for D (6 bases). CDR3 length: 15 residues. Trimming took off 6 bases at V and 2 bases at J, with 15 bases between the two ends. The germline V gene has CDR1 LGHDT and CDR2 YNNKEL (reference sequence). The CDR3, as DNA: TGTGCCAGCAGTTATTCGACAGGCTCCACAGATACGCAGTATTTT. Protein sequence: CASSYSTGSTDTQYF.

The rearrangement links TRBV28 to TRBJ2-5, with D possibly being TRBD2 (5 bases). Trimming pared 2 bases from V and 6 bases from J, leaving 10 bases between. The V gene's germline CDR1 is MDHEN and CDR2 SYDVKM. The CDR3 extends over 13 amino acids. DNA of the CDR3: TGTGCCAGCAGTTTACCTAGCCGGCAGACCCAGTACTTC. This gives the protein CASSLPSRQTQYF.

The chain combines TRBV18 with TRBJ1-3; TRBD1 aligns across 12 bases. CDR3 size: 15 residues. Germline V gene data show CDR1 as KGHSH and CDR2 as LQKENI. Losses at the gene ends were 6 bases for V and 4 bases for J; bases not matched to a gene: 4. The CDR3 nucleotides are TGTGCCAGCTCGGGACAGGGGGCCCGCGGAAACACCATATATTTT. Translating gives CASSGQGARGNTIYF.

This chain joins TRBV5-6 and TRBJ1-1; D possibly corresponds to TRBD1 (5 bases). This CDR3 spans 13 amino acids. The V end lost 4 bases, the J end lost 6 bases, and 13 bases lay between the germline ends. Germline lookup yields CDR1 SGHDT and CDR2 YYEEEE. The CDR3 coding sequence is TGTGCCAGCAGCAAGGGGCCTATCGCTGAAGCTTTCTTT. This sequence encodes CASSKGPIAEAFF.

The chain links TRBV19 to TRBJ2-1; unclear D gene. The germline CDR1 and CDR2 sequences are LNHDA and SQIVND (reference sequence). Deletions cut 1 base from V and 2 bases from J, with 9 bases between. The CDR3 runs 15 residues. The CDR3 reads CASSIGPATYNEQFF. In DNA form, the CDR3 reads TGTGCCAGTAGTATAGGGCCTGCCACCTACAATGAGCAGTTCTTC.

J is TRBJ1-1 and V is TRBV7-3; no firm D call. Germline V CDR1 and CDR2: SGHTA, FQGTGA. With 3 bases removed from V and 1 base from J, the gap between germline ends came to 6 bases. The CDR3 sequence is 13 residues long. CDR3 region: CASSFAENTEAFF. The CDR3 DNA sequence: TGTGCCAGCAGCTTTGCAGAGAACACTGAAGCTTTCTTT.

V usage is TRBV27 and J usage is TRBJ1-2; 8 bases line up with TRBD1. V dropped 5 bases and J dropped 5; count of bases not matched to a gene: 7. Per germline, CDR1 MNHEY and CDR2 SMNVEV (reference sequence). The CDR3 totals 14 residues. This chain's CDR3 is CASSKLGTGYGYTF. Written as DNA, the CDR3 is TGTGCCAGCAGTAAGCTCGGGACAGGATATGGCTACACCTTC.

The V call is TRBV4-1, the J call TRBJ1-4, with unresolved D. The CDR3 loop spans 13 amino acids. In germline, CDR1 is MGHRA, CDR2 YSYEKL. V lost 1 base to trimming and J lost 4 bases, with 4 bases between them. The CDR3 protein is CASSQADNEKLFF. In nucleotides, the CDR3 is TGCGCCAGCAGCCAAGCAGATAATGAAAAACTGTTTTTT.

This clone showed up just a few times. V is TRBV6-5 and J is TRBJ2-2, with a possible D match to TRBD2 (7 bases). Trimming removed 6 bases at V and 6 bases at J, with 14 bases between. CDR1 and CDR2 from the germline V gene are MNHEY and SVGAGI. The CDR3 contains 14 residues. This CDR3 is CASSGGPGAGELFF. The CDR3 DNA sequence: TGTGCCAGCAGCGGGGGGCCCGGCGCCGGGGAGCTGTTTTTT.

The chain uses TRBV5-1 and TRBJ2-1, with D maybe TRBD2 (5 bases). Germline assignment: CDR1 SGHRS and CDR2 YFSETQ. The CDR3 consists of 17 residues. V was pared by 1 base and J by 9 bases, with 23 bases between. As DNA, the CDR3 is TGCGCCAGCAGCTTGTCCGCAGCGGTAGTTAGTACCAGTGAGCAGTTCTTC. As protein: CASSLSAAVVSTSEQFF. Supplemented by reference TRBV5-1 and TRBJ2-1, the full variable domain reads KAGVTQTPRYLIKTRGQQVTLSCSPISGHRSVSWYQQTPGQGLQFLFEYFSETQRNKGNFPGRFSGRQFSNSRSEMNVSTLELGDSALYLCASSLSAAVVSTSEQFFGPGTRLTVL.

This rearrangement joins TRBV29-1 to TRBJ1-2; TRBD1 matches at 9 bases. V was pared by 7 bases and J by 5 bases, with 2 bases of the junction left unmatched. This CDR3 region has 11 residues. The germline gives CDR1 SQVTM, CDR2 ANQGSEA. CDR3 nucleotide sequence: TGCAGCGACGGGACAGGGTATGGCTACACCTTC. This codes for CSDGTGYGYTF.

This clone was counted a single time. The chain carries TRBV18 and TRBJ2-3; 10 bases map to TRBD2. The germline V gene encodes CDR1 KGHSH and CDR2 LQKENI. V shed 1 base and J 5 bases; nucleotides not matched to a gene: 3. The CDR3 is 15 amino acids. The CDR3 sequence is CASSPQASGGDTQYF. The DNA for the CDR3 is TGTGCCAGCTCACCACAAGCTAGCGGGGGAGATACGCAGTATTTT.

This clone was picked up a small number of times. The chain recombines TRBV18 with TRBJ1-1, with no clear D. CDR3 length equals 13 residues. The V and J ends lost 2 bases and 4 bases respectively, with 8 bases between them. The V gene's germline CDR1 is KGHSH and CDR2 LQKENI. The CDR3 spells CASSPIGATEAFF. Here the CDR3 DNA reads TGTGCCAGCTCACCAATCGGAGCCACTGAAGCTTTCTTT.

The J gene is TRBJ2-7, the V gene TRBV9; 8 bases map to TRBD2. Trimming removed 0 bases from V and 2 bases from J; junction bases left unmatched: 4. CDR1 SGDLS and CDR2 YYNGEE come from the germline V gene. CDR3 size: 15 residues. In DNA form, the CDR3 reads TGTGCCAGCAGCGTAGGTGTAGCGGGGACCTACGAGCAGTACTTC. It codes for CASSVGVAGTYEQYF. The full variable domain, in which reference TRBV9 and TRBJ2-7 provide the parts outside the CDR3, is DSGVTQTPKHLITATGQRVTLRCSPRSGDLSVYWYQQSLDQGLQFLIQYYNGEERAKGNILERFSAQQFPDLHSELNLSSLELGDSALYFCASSVGVAGTYEQYFGPGTRLTVT.

This clone has only a few counts. The chain recombines TRBV3-1 (or the pseudogene TRBV3-2) with TRBJ2-1, with 9 bases lining up with TRBD2. Germline V gene sequence: CDR1 LGHDT, CDR2 YNNKEL (reference sequence). V gave up 4 bases and J gave up 9 bases; unmatched junction bases: 13. CDR3 size: 16 residues. The CDR3 loop is CASSPRTAAGGGEQFF. DNA of the CDR3: TGTGCCAGCAGCCCCCGGACGGCAGCGGGGGGAGGTGAGCAGTTCTTC.

This clone was seen a few times. This chain links TRBV30 with TRBJ2-1; 12 nucleotides match TRBD2. The germline CDR1 and CDR2 sequences are GTSNPN and SVGIG (reference sequence). The CDR3 is made up of 14 amino acids. V lost 4 bases, J lost 6 bases, and 4 bases stayed unmatched. CDR3 region: CAWTLAGGTNEQFF. DNA for the CDR3: TGTGCCTGGACCCTAGCGGGGGGGACCAATGAGCAGTTCTTC.

This CDR3 is CASSPGPGILPFSGNTIYF. CDR3 coding DNA: TGTGCCAGCAGCCCGGGCCCGGGGATCCTCCCCTTCTCTGGAAACACCATATATTTT. J is TRBJ1-3 and V is TRBV5-5; the D is unclear. The germline V gene encodes CDR1 SGHKS and CDR2 YYEKEE (reference sequence). CDR3 length: 19 residues. The ends were cut back, 4 bases at V and 0 bases at J, with 23 bases in the middle.

This sequence joins TRBV14 and TRBJ1-6; 7 nucleotides line up with TRBD1. Germline trimming cut 4 bases from V and 13 bases from J; bases unmatched to any gene: 10. Per germline, CDR1 SGHDN and CDR2 FVKESK. The CDR3 covers 14 residues. The CDR3 DNA reads as TGTGCCAGCAGCCGGACAGGTGCCTTATTCCCCCTCCACTTT. This codes for CASSRTGALFPLHF.

The chain uses TRBV2 and TRBJ1-5; 8 nucleotides agree with TRBD1. The CDR3 is 15 amino acids. V lost 6 bases and J lost 4; bases outside the gene matches: 8. Germline V gene data show CDR1 as SNHLY and CDR2 as FYNNEI. This CDR3 is CASRKTGVGNQPQHF. DNA for the CDR3: TGTGCCAGCAGGAAGACAGGGGTAGGAAATCAGCCCCAGCATTTT.

A word on this clone: Other DNA sequences in this specimen translate into the identical CDR3. V usage is TRBV19 and J usage is TRBJ2-1, with D possibly matching TRBD2 (7 bases). Germline V gene sequence: CDR1 LNHDA, CDR2 SQIVND (reference sequence). CDR3 length: 16 residues. Trimming removed 2 bases at V and 1 base at J, with 12 bases between. CDR3 sequence reads: CASSIRGGASYNEQFF. The CDR3 DNA sequence: TGTGCCAGTAGTATACGAGGGGGGGCTTCCTACAATGAGCAGTTCTTC.